This T cell receptor (beta chain) was retrieved from a study of cytomegalovirus exposure and HLA in healthy donors. Across the whole study: The early release's HLA-typed donors yielded 78 million or so unique TCRs.

The PCR contained 60 Vbeta and 13 Jbeta primers. Assay: immunoSEQ multiplex PCR; the TCRdb copy retains only in-frame clones and omits some. The sample gives 200,000 to 250,000 clones, 76% of which show up once; under 0.8% is in the top ten. Whole-study findings and limits: V- and J-gene trimming of TCR beta was linked (in a later analysis) to a missense DCLRE1C variant.

In regard to this clone: The antigen is undetermined.

Trimming took off 6 bases at V and 4 bases at J, with 12 bases between the two ends. The germline V gene has CDR1 ENHRY and CDR2 SYGVKD. The CDR3 runs to 13 residues. This chain joins TRBV10-3 and TRBJ1-2; the D gene is possibly TRBD1 (5 bases). Material for sequencing was PBMCs. The receptor comes from a man younger than 35 in good health and CMV-seronegative. In nucleotides, the CDR3 is TGTGCCATCAGCGGGGGAGTCAGCTATGGCTACACCTTC. Translated: CAISGGVSYGYTF.